The sample holds many counts of the clone carrying this T cell receptor (beta chain). Its antigen is unknown. The data are from a study of Graves' ophthalmopathy and Graves' hyperthyroidism. Germline-derived CDR1 and CDR2 are LNHDA and SQIVND (reference sequence). V was pared by 9 bases and J by 11 bases, with 22 bases between. The CDR3 sequence is 13 residues long. Exclusion covered patients with other autoimmune diseases or uncontrolled infections (as well as pregnancy or lactation). Regarding the study as a whole: The majority of expanded thyroid clonotypes above 0.001 frequency also occurred in blood. A model built from 13 signatures distinguished ophthalmopathy from stable hyperthyroidism with approximately 89% sensitivity and 70% to 84% specificity.

RNA transcripts provided the template for amplifying TCR beta CDR3 regions. The authors performed first-round RT-PCR with HTBI primers and then a second-round multiplex PCR. TCRdb passed the multiplex PCR reads through MiXCR, listing each CDR3 protein once. The sample includes approximately 640,000 distinct CDR3 sequences, roughly two fifths of them seen just once. This sequence joins TRBV19 and TRBJ1-1; possibly TRBD1 for D (5 bases). The clonotype comes from an adult man with Graves' ophthalmopathy. Source material: peripheral blood. In DNA, the CDR3 is TGTGCCAGCTCACGGACATCCCTTCTGGAGGCTTTCTTT. Its protein is CASSRTSLLEAFF. The entire variable domain, with the rest obtained from reference TRBV19 and TRBJ1-1, is as follows: DGGITQSPKYLFRKEGQNVTLSCEQNLNHDAMYWYRQDPGQGLRLIYYSQIVNDFQKGDIAEGYSVSREKKESFPLTVTSAQKNPTAFYLCASSRTSLLEAFFGQGTRLTVV.